The clone carrying this T cell receptor (beta chain) occurred a few times. A J-beta primer mix and a sample-barcoded 5' primer were used in a second PCR of roughly 6 to 12 cycles. TCRdb re-called the 5' RACE reads through MiXCR, storing one row per CDR3 protein. The data hold 1.5 million to 2 million distinct CDR3 sequences, with 28% observed a single time. CDR3 length: 14 amino acids. Germline CDR1 DFQATT, CDR2 SNEGSKA (reference sequence). V lost 6 bases to trimming and J lost 2 bases, with 15 bases between them. This sample is part of a study of blood T cells in healthy people across ages. Material: blood. The source is a woman in her 30s in good health. V is TRBV20-1 and J is TRBJ2-3, with TRBD1 as a possible D gene (5 bases). The CDR3: CSARTGSDTDTQYF. CDR3 nucleotides: TGCAGTGCACGTACAGGTTCCGACACAGATACGCAGTATTTT.